This T cell receptor (beta chain) was observed in a study of T cells in Graves' hyperthyroidism and ophthalmopathy. General study findings and limits: Ophthalmopathy, which appeared later, was predicted by the model a median roughly 6.4 months before onset. A model using 13 V-J features told ophthalmopathy apart from stable hyperthyroidism.

As for this clonotype: Its antigen is undetermined.

CDR3 length: 12 residues. Germline CDR1 reads SGHNT; CDR2 reads YENEEA. V was pared by 2 bases and J by 6 bases, with 5 bases between. Amplification yielded TCR beta CDR3 regions, with RNA transcripts as the source. In the first-round RT-PCR of the TCR CDR3, the HTBI primer set was used. TCRdb analysed the multiplex PCR reads with MiXCR anew, one entry per CDR3 protein. The top ten clones hold around a sixth of a sample with under 700,000 distinct CDR3 sequences, roughly 17% of them seen once. The authors deemed Graves' hyperthyroidism stable absent ophthalmopathy progression within 18 months. Diagnostic assessment was based on clinical symptoms, serum thyroxine and TRAb, thyroid ultrasound and orbital computed tomography.

Sequences were obtained from blood. This TCR was recovered from a woman between 18 and 30 years old with Graves' hyperthyroidism. The rearrangement joins TRBV11-3 to TRBJ2-1, with D hard to call. CDR3 in DNA: TGTGCCAGCAGCTTATTACCCAATGAGCAGTTCTTC. Translation: CASSLLPNEQFF.